These 2 T cell receptor beta chains were sequenced from one sample in a study of beta chain features in type 1 diabetes. Reverse transcription of all isolated RNA meant that expressed TCRB transcripts were sequenced. Only in-frame clones appear in the TCRdb table, and some are missing; sequencing was by immunoSEQ multiplex PCR. Of almost 350,000 clones in the sample, roughly 8% were seen once. The sequencing input was central memory CD4+ T cells from blood. These receptor sequences come from a woman between 18 and 30 years old in good health.

J is TRBJ1-2 and V is TRBV10-3; TRBD1 agrees at 10 bases. Trimming removed 7 bases from V and 4 bases from J; junction bases left unmatched: 3. Germline V lookup: CDR1 ENHRY, CDR2 SYGVKD. The CDR3 consists of 13 residues. This CDR3 is CAIKRQGAYGYTF. In nucleotides, the CDR3 is TGTGCCATCAAGAGACAGGGGGCCTATGGCTACACCTTC.

In its sample, this clone was seen a few times. This chain links TRBV9 with TRBJ1-1; tentative D call: TRBD1 (5 bases). Germline V CDR1 and CDR2: SGDLS, YYNGEE. V was trimmed by 0 bases and J by 2 bases, leaving 11 bases between them. The CDR3 runs 15 residues. Here the CDR3 reads CASSVAGSTNTEAFF. The CDR3 coding sequence is TGTGCCAGCAGCGTAGCAGGGTCTACAAACACTGAAGCTTTCTTT.